A single sample gave rise to the 30 T cell receptor beta chains below, sequenced in a study of T cell changes during pregnancy in multiple sclerosis. Only in-frame clones appear in the TCRdb table, and some are missing; sequencing was by immunoSEQ multiplex PCR. The sample carries 25,000 to 35,000 clones, 75% to 90% recorded once. Here the sequenced sample was CD8+ T cells from peripheral blood mononuclear cells, taken in the second trimester of pregnancy. The receptor source for this set is a female donor with multiple sclerosis, enrolled in a pregnancy study.

This clone was detected once. The chain has TRBV4-1 and TRBJ2-7; TRBD1 agrees at 7 bases. The V and J ends lost 5 bases and 7 bases, in that order; junction bases with no gene match: 8. The CDR3 consists of 13 residues. The germline CDR1 and CDR2 sequences are MGHRA and YSYEKL. The CDR3: CASSRLAGGEQYF. In nucleotides, the CDR3 is TGCGCCAGCAGCAGACTCGCAGGGGGAGAGCAGTACTTC.

This chain uses TRBV7-9 with TRBJ2-7; 12 bases match TRBD2. With 4 bases clipped from V and 5 bases from J, the junction kept 9 bases outside the gene matches. The CDR3 loop spans 16 amino acids. Germline CDR1 reads SEHNR; CDR2 reads FQNEAQ (reference sequence). CDR3 sequence: CASSSPTSGSKDEQYF. The CDR3 coding sequence is TGTGCCAGCAGCTCCCCGACTAGCGGGAGTAAGGACGAGCAGTACTTC. Based on the CDR3 plus reference TRBV7-9 and TRBJ2-7, the full variable domain is DTGVSQNPRHKITKRGQNVTFRCDPISEHNRLYWYRQTLGQGPEFLTYFQNEAQLEKSRLLSDRFSAERPKGSFSTLEIQRTEQGDSAMYLCASSSPTSGSKDEQYFGPGTRLTVT.

This sequence joins TRBV5-6 and TRBJ2-7; 7 bases are shared with TRBD1. CDR1 and CDR2 (germline): SGHDT, YYEEEE. The CDR3 runs to 14 residues. Trimming removed 0 bases from V and 3 bases from J; junction bases left unmatched: 3. The CDR3 sequence: CASSLGQGNYEQYF. The CDR3 region has the DNA TGTGCCAGCAGCTTGGGACAGGGAAACTACGAGCAGTACTTC.

The rearrangement uses TRBV27 and TRBJ1-1; TRBD1 is a possible D gene (5 bases). Trimming removed 3 bases from V and 4 bases from J, with 18 bases in between. Germline loops: CDR1 MNHEY, CDR2 SMNVEV (reference sequence). This CDR3 comprises 16 residues. The CDR3 nucleotides read TGTGCCAGCAGTTTCGGGTGGGGGGAACGGTTCACTGAAGCTTTCTTT. It specifies CASSFGWGERFTEAFF.

The chain employs TRBV5-6 and TRBJ2-5; D is unclear. The end of the DNA aligns better with TRBJ2-7, so the J call may be wrong. The length of the CDR3 is 14 residues. CDR1 and CDR2 (germline): SGHDT, YYEEEE. CDR3 sequence (DNA): TGTGCCAGCAGCTTGGAAGTCCCATCGTACGAGCAGTACTTC. It is translated as CASSLEVPSYEQYF.

This clone was recorded once. The chain recombines TRBV6-1 with TRBJ1-1; the D gene is possibly TRBD1 (5 bases). Deletions cut 8 bases from V and 4 bases from J, with 14 bases between. This CDR3 has 13 residues. The V gene's germline CDR1 is MNHNS and CDR2 SASEGT. This CDR3 is CASDSGWGTEAFF. DNA for the CDR3: TGTGCCAGCGATTCAGGGTGGGGCACTGAAGCTTTCTTT.

V gene TRBV4-1 combines with J gene TRBJ1-1; 11 bases align to TRBD1. Germline CDR1 MGHRA, CDR2 YSYEKL. J was trimmed by 5 bases and V by 0 bases; bases with no gene match: 11. This CDR3 region has 18 residues. CDR3 coding DNA: TGCGCCAGCAGCCAAGATCTTAGTGGGACAGGGGGTCGGACTGAAGCTTTCTTT. Translation: CASSQDLSGTGGRTEAFF.

The chain carries TRBV27 and TRBJ2-2, with D possibly matching TRBD2 (6 bases). Germline V lookup: CDR1 MNHEY, CDR2 SMNVEV (reference sequence). With 8 bases removed from V and 0 bases from J, the gap between germline ends came to 13 bases. The CDR3 loop spans 15 amino acids. CDR3 in amino acids: CASRPGLSNTGELFF. The CDR3 coding sequence is TGTGCCAGCCGCCCGGGACTTTCGAACACCGGGGAGCTGTTTTTT.

The CDR3 loop is CAFRDRGFDEQYF. The DNA for the CDR3 is TGTGCCTTCCGGGACAGGGGATTCGACGAGCAGTACTTC. The rearrangement links TRBV30 to TRBJ2-7; 10 positions match TRBD1. V dropped 7 bases and J dropped 5; count of bases not matched to a gene: 8. Germline CDR1 is GTSNPN and CDR2 is SVGIG (reference sequence). The CDR3 spans 13 residues. Filled out from reference TRBV30 and TRBJ2-7, the complete variable domain reads SQTIHQWPATLVQPVGSPLSLECTVEGTSNPNLYWYRQAAGRGLQLLFYSVGIGQISSEVPQNLSASRPQDRQFILSSKKLLLSDSGFYLCAFRDRGFDEQYFGPGTRLTVT.

The chain's CDR3 is CASSFPGEVRNEQFF. CDR3 nucleotide sequence: TGTGCCAGCAGCTTTCCGGGGGAGGTAAGGAATGAGCAGTTCTTC. The chain couples TRBV11-3 to TRBJ2-1; TRBD2 might be the D (6 bases). There are 15 residues in the CDR3. The V gene's germline CDR1 is SGHNT and CDR2 YENEEA. V shed 3 bases and J shed 7 bases, with 16 bases lying between them.

The CDR3 DNA sequence: TGTGCCAGCAGTGCCAGGGGAGTGTCCTACGAGCAGTACTTC. Translation: CASSARGVSYEQYF. This chain connects TRBV6-1 to TRBJ2-7; perhaps TRBD1 as D (6 bases). CDR1 is MNHNS, CDR2 SASEGT, per germline. With 4 bases removed from V and 1 base from J, the gap between germline ends came to 11 bases. The CDR3 spans 14 residues.

This clone was observed once. The chain combines TRBV5-1 with TRBJ2-2; D perhaps matches TRBD1 (6 bases). V was shortened by 3 bases and J by 5 bases, with 11 bases between the two germline ends. Germline CDR1 and CDR2: SGHRS and YFSETQ. The CDR3 totals 14 residues. CDR3 in DNA: TGCGCCAGCAGCTCCAACAGGGAAACCGGGGAGCTGTTTTTT. Translating gives CASSSNRETGELFF.

The chain carries TRBV19 and TRBJ1-2, with D maybe TRBD1 (6 bases). V was pared by 9 bases and J by 2 bases, with 19 bases between. The CDR3 consists of 15 residues. Germline CDR1 LNHDA, CDR2 SQIVND (reference sequence). The CDR3 nucleotides read TGTGCCAGCCTCTATCGAGGGGGGGAGAACTATGGCTACACCTTC. This sequence encodes CASLYRGGENYGYTF.

The chain employs TRBV9 and TRBJ1-2; 9 bases match TRBD1. CDR3 length: 15 residues. The ends lost 3 bases at V and 2 bases at J; junction bases unmatched: 5. Germline V gene data show CDR1 as SGDLS and CDR2 as YYNGEE. The CDR3 coding sequence is TGTGCCAGCAGCGCTCGGACAGGGGCCAACTATGGCTACACCTTC. This encodes CASSARTGANYGYTF.

This sequence joins TRBV10-3 and TRBJ1-3; D possibly corresponds to TRBD1 (5 bases). With 3 bases removed from V and 4 bases from J, the gap between germline ends came to 13 bases. Germline values: CDR1 ENHRY, CDR2 SYGVKD. The CDR3 spans 15 residues. CDR3 in amino acids: CAISEGVPAGNTIYF. In DNA form, the CDR3 reads TGTGCCATCAGTGAAGGGGTCCCCGCCGGAAACACCATATATTTT.

The chain has TRBV6-1 and TRBJ1-1; a weak D match, TRBD1 (5 bases). Per the germline V gene, CDR1 is MNHNS and CDR2 is SASEGT. Trimming took 4 bases from V and 1 from J, leaving 10 bases between them. This CDR3 has 14 amino acids. The CDR3 coding sequence is TGTGCCAGCAGTGCCCGGGGGGGGAACACTGAAGCTTTCTTT. Translating it yields CASSARGGNTEAFF.

The chain uses TRBV4-1 and TRBJ1-1; D uncertain. Germline-derived CDR1 and CDR2 are MGHRA and YSYEKL. The CDR3 has 17 amino acids. V was trimmed by 0 bases and J by 5 bases, leaving 19 bases between them. This CDR3 reads CASSQERMVGRGTEAFF. In DNA form, the CDR3 reads TGCGCCAGCAGCCAAGAACGAATGGTCGGGAGAGGGACTGAAGCTTTCTTT.

V and J are TRBV13 and TRBJ1-3; 7 nucleotides align to TRBD1. CDR1 and CDR2 from the germline V gene are PRHDT and FYEKMQ (reference sequence). V shed 5 bases, J shed 8 bases, and the junction held 3 bases outside the gene matches. The CDR3 has 12 residues. CDR3 sequence: CASSRGQDTIYF. CDR3 sequence (DNA): TGTGCCAGCAGCAGGGGGCAGGACACCATATATTTT.

The chain uses TRBV6-5 and TRBJ2-1; TRBD1 might be the D (6 bases). V was clipped by 1 base and J by 5 bases, with 12 bases between them. The CDR3 is 15 residues long. Germline V CDR1 and CDR2: MNHEY, SVGAGI. CDR3 DNA sequence: TGTGCCAGCAGTTACTACCCCAGGGGTAACAATGAGCAGTTCTTC. Translated, it gives CASSYYPRGNNEQFF.

This chain connects TRBV14 to TRBJ2-6, with D maybe TRBD1 (6 bases). Trimming removed 3 bases at V and 2 bases at J, with 8 bases between. The CDR3 runs 15 residues. CDR1 and CDR2 (germline): SGHDN, FVKESK. The CDR3 region is CASSHGGPGANVLTF. Here the CDR3 DNA reads TGTGCCAGCAGCCATGGGGGCCCTGGGGCCAACGTCCTGACTTTC.

The chain carries TRBV7-9 and TRBJ1-4, with D perhaps matching TRBD1 (6 bases). Germline V gene sequence: CDR1 SEHNR, CDR2 FQNEAQ (reference sequence). The CDR3 is 15 amino acids. V dropped 5 bases and J dropped 7 bases, with 17 bases sitting between them. The CDR3 sequence: CASSPSDRFGEKLFF. The CDR3 DNA reads as TGTGCCAGCAGCCCCTCCGACAGGTTCGGTGAAAAACTGTTTTTT.

This clone was counted between two and nine times. V usage is TRBV27 and J usage is TRBJ1-5; tentatively, D is TRBD1 (5 bases). This CDR3 spans 15 amino acids. Trimming stripped 5 bases from V and 6 bases from J, with 17 bases between. Germline CDR1 reads MNHEY; CDR2 reads SMNVEV (reference sequence). The CDR3, as DNA: TGTGCCAGCAGTCCTCCCAGGGTAGCGGGTCAGCCCCAGCATTTT. This gives the protein CASSPPRVAGQPQHF.

This sequence joins TRBV5-4 and TRBJ2-3, with 9 bases that match TRBD2. Germline-derived CDR1 and CDR2 are SGHNT and YYREEE (reference sequence). This CDR3 is 16 amino acids long. J lost 3 bases, V lost 1 base, and 6 bases had no gene match. The CDR3 here is CASSLLGTSSTDTQYF. The DNA for the CDR3 is TGTGCCAGCAGCTTGCTCGGGACTAGCTCAACAGATACGCAGTATTTT.

This clone was observed many times. The genes are TRBV15 and TRBJ2-1; maybe TRBD2 (5 bases). The CDR3 consists of 14 residues. CDR1 is LNHNV and CDR2 is YYDKDF in the germline V gene (reference sequence). Trimming pared 0 bases from V and 8 bases from J, leaving 11 bases between. CDR3 in DNA: TGTGCCACCAGCAGAGATTGGGAGTTCCATGAGCAGTTCTTC. Its protein is CATSRDWEFHEQFF.

The chain uses TRBV19 and TRBJ2-2; D not certain. Germline CDR1 and CDR2: LNHDA and SQIVND (reference sequence). This CDR3 has 17 residues. The germline V and J ends were trimmed by 6 bases and 2 bases, with 19 bases remaining between them. CDR3 protein: CASSRPHGALNTGELFF. DNA of the CDR3: TGTGCCAGTAGCCGGCCCCATGGAGCCCTCAACACCGGGGAGCTGTTTTTT.

The J gene is TRBJ2-5, the V gene TRBV5-4; 8 bases map to TRBD2. Germline V gene lookup returns CDR1 SGHNT and CDR2 YYREEE (reference sequence). CDR3 size: 17 residues. The J segment lost 0 bases and the V segment lost 4 bases, leaving 11 bases of the junction unmatched. The CDR3 DNA reads TGTGCCAGCAGCGGGGGCTCCGCGCGGGGGGACCAAGAGACCCAGTACTTC. Amino acid sequence: CASSGGSARGDQETQYF.

The chain is built from TRBV15 and TRBJ1-6; the D is unclear. Trimming left V 5 bases short and J 6 bases short, with 14 bases between. The germline V gene has CDR1 LNHNV and CDR2 YYDKDF (reference sequence). The CDR3 length is 15 residues. CDR3 amino acids: CATSHPGRVNSPLHF. The CDR3 DNA reads TGTGCCACCAGCCACCCTGGGAGGGTTAATTCACCCCTCCACTTT.

This chain links TRBV6-5 with TRBJ1-2; possible D gene TRBD1, 6 bases. The CDR3 is 11 residues long. Per germline, CDR1 MNHEY and CDR2 SVGAGI. V lost 6 bases, J lost 5 bases, and 7 bases lay in between. The CDR3 DNA reads as TGTGCCAGCAGCCAGGGGTATGGCTACACCTTC. Protein: CASSQGYGYTF.

This chain joins TRBV19 and TRBJ1-1, with 8 nucleotides matching TRBD1. CDR3 size: 16 residues. CDR1 is LNHDA, CDR2 SQIVND, per germline (reference sequence). After removal of 5 bases from V and 5 bases from J, the junction contained 13 bases not matched to a gene. For the CDR3, the DNA is TGTGCCAGTAGTTCCCTGGACAGGGTTGAAGGAACTGAAGCTTTCTTT. It specifies CASSSLDRVEGTEAFF. Using reference TRBV19 and TRBJ1-1 for the parts outside the CDR3, the full variable domain is DGGITQSPKYLFRKEGQNVTLSCEQNLNHDAMYWYRQDPGQGLRLIYYSQIVNDFQKGDIAEGYSVSREKKESFPLTVTSAQKNPTAFYLCASSSLDRVEGTEAFFGQGTRLTVV.

The chain joins TRBV29-1 to TRBJ2-7; D might be TRBD1 (6 bases). Trimming pared 6 bases from V and 0 bases from J, leaving 15 bases between. The CDR3 consists of 14 residues. Germline values: CDR1 SQVTM, CDR2 ANQGSEA. CDR3 nucleotide sequence: TGCAGCGTCAAGACGAGGGGGAGCTCCTACGAGCAGTACTTC. Amino acids: CSVKTRGSSYEQYF.